This TCR beta chain is from a study of read filtering for tumor transcriptome and immune sequencing. General study results and limits: Single-read clonotypes: about 83% of IR-seq clonotypes (around 3.5% of reads), 74.6% of RNA-seq clonotypes (44.6% of reads).

Every patient had bone marrow sampled while the disease was active. This clonotype came up many times. Its antigen is not known. V lost 7 bases and J 10 bases, leaving 17 bases between the germline ends. The length of the CDR3 is 14 residues. Molecular barcoded adaptors covering alpha/delta and beta/gamma chains were used on around 370 ng RNA. TCRdb used MiXCR to reprocess the reads, holding one entry per CDR3 protein. This table holds over 50,000 distinct CDR3 sequences, roughly 18% found once. The sample consisted of a population of CD138-negative cells sorted from bone marrow. This TCR was sampled from a donor aged 40 or older with multiple myeloma. V is TRBV12-3 or TRBV12-4 and J is TRBJ1-6; D is possibly TRBD1 (6 bases). CDR3 loop: CASTPSGARSPLHF. CDR3 coding DNA: TGTGCCAGCACCCCTTCAGGGGCCCGGTCACCCCTCCACTTT.